Each of the 26 T cell receptor beta chains below was sequenced from the same sample in a study of blood T cell repertoires in COVID-19. Sequenced by immunoSEQ multiplex PCR; TCRdb stores in-frame clones only, minus some. The sample holds roughly 67,000 clones; 84% are singletons and the top ten take 8% to 9%. Specimen: peripheral blood. The receptors come from a man aged 45-65 years with active COVID-19.

This clone was observed a few times. The chain links TRBV20-1 to TRBJ1-2; no clear D gene. This CDR3 contains 11 residues. CDR1 and CDR2 (germline): DFQATT, SNEGSKA (reference sequence). V was shortened by 1 base and J by 5 bases, with 5 bases between the two germline ends. CDR3 sequence reads: CSARVLYGYTF. CDR3 DNA sequence: TGCAGTGCTAGAGTTCTTTATGGCTACACCTTC.

This chain uses TRBV9 with TRBJ2-5, with D tentatively TRBD1 (5 bases). Trimming cost V 2 bases and J 5 bases, with 10 bases left between them. Germline-derived CDR1 and CDR2 are SGDLS and YYNGEE. This CDR3 has 13 amino acids. The chain's CDR3 is CASSVRVGETQYF. The CDR3 DNA reads TGTGCCAGCAGCGTCAGGGTGGGGGAGACCCAGTACTTC.

The chain joins TRBV19 to TRBJ2-5, with D possibly matching TRBD2 (6 bases). Germline CDR1 reads LNHDA; CDR2 reads SQIVND (reference sequence). The CDR3 consists of 15 residues. V was cut by 1 base and J by 4 bases, with 13 bases left in between. The CDR3 DNA sequence: TGTGCCAGTAGTATAGTAGGGAGGACTGGAGAGACCCAGTACTTC. It is translated as CASSIVGRTGETQYF. Variable domain in full (rest from reference TRBV19 and TRBJ2-5): DGGITQSPKYLFRKEGQNVTLSCEQNLNHDAMYWYRQDPGQGLRLIYYSQIVNDFQKGDIAEGYSVSREKKESFPLTVTSAQKNPTAFYLCASSIVGRTGETQYFGPGTRLLVL.

The genes are TRBV6-5 and TRBJ2-5, with D possibly matching TRBD2 (5 bases). V was shortened by 6 bases and J by 5 bases, with 16 bases between the two germline ends. The CDR3 is made up of 14 amino acids. CDR1 MNHEY and CDR2 SVGAGI come from the germline V gene. As DNA, the CDR3 is TGTGCCAGCAGGGAGGTCCCCGGTAGGGAGACCCAGTACTTC. This sequence encodes CASREVPGRETQYF.

The chain uses TRBV29-1 and TRBJ2-7; TRBD1 matches at 9 bases. The CDR3 contains 13 residues. Per the germline V gene, CDR1 is SQVTM and CDR2 is ANQGSEA. The trim removed 5 bases at V and 3 bases at J, leaving 5 bases unmatched. The CDR3 region is CSVRGQGNYEQYF. As DNA, the CDR3 is TGCAGCGTTAGGGGACAGGGAAACTACGAGCAGTACTTC.

This rearrangement joins TRBV19 to TRBJ2-1; 14 bases match TRBD2. CDR3 size: 16 residues. V lost 6 bases and J lost 9; bases outside the gene matches: 10. Per the germline V gene, CDR1 is LNHDA and CDR2 is SQIVND (reference sequence). CDR3 loop: CASRSPGLAGEGEQFF. CDR3 in DNA: TGTGCCAGTAGGAGCCCGGGACTAGCGGGAGAGGGTGAGCAGTTCTTC.

The chain is built from TRBV27 and TRBJ2-1, with D possibly TRBD2 on 6 matching bases. The CDR3 consists of 12 residues. Germline lookup yields CDR1 MNHEY and CDR2 SMNVEV (reference sequence). V was trimmed by 2 bases and J by 8 bases, leaving 7 bases between them. CDR3 DNA sequence: TGTGCCAGCAGTTTAGGCGGGGATGAGCAGTTCTTC. Encoded protein: CASSLGGDEQFF.

The chain employs TRBV5-1 and TRBJ2-3, with 8 bases aligning to TRBD2. Per the germline V gene, CDR1 is SGHRS and CDR2 is YFSETQ. The CDR3 consists of 18 residues. J gave up 1 base and V 0 bases, and 10 bases lay outside the gene matches. CDR3 in amino acids: CASSLGPNSGGRTDTQYF. The DNA of the CDR3 is TGCGCCAGCAGCTTGGGCCCTAACTCGGGAGGGCGCACAGATACGCAGTATTTT.

The chain recombines TRBV18 with TRBJ1-4; D is possibly TRBD1 (5 bases). Deletions cut 0 bases from V and 4 bases from J, with 9 bases between. This CDR3 region has 15 residues. Germline loops: CDR1 KGHSH, CDR2 LQKENI. DNA for the CDR3: TGTGCCAGCTCACCACCGCAGGGTTTTAATGAAAAACTGTTTTTT. Encoded protein: CASSPPQGFNEKLFF.

The CDR3 is CATSRDRHGSGETQYF. The CDR3 nucleotides are TGTGCCACCAGCAGAGATCGGCACGGCTCGGGAGAGACCCAGTACTTC. This chain joins TRBV15 and TRBJ2-5, with D uncertain. CDR1 is LNHNV and CDR2 is YYDKDF in the germline V gene (reference sequence). CDR3 length: 16 amino acids. The germline V and J ends were trimmed by 0 bases and 4 bases, with 15 bases remaining between them. The whole variable domain, remainder taken from reference TRBV15 and TRBJ2-5, is DAMVIQNPRYQVTQFGKPVTLSCSQTLNHNVMYWYQQKSSQAPKLLFHYYDKDFNNEADTPDNFQSRRPNTSFCFLDIRSPGLGDTAMYLCATSRDRHGSGETQYFGPGTRLLVL.

V and J are TRBV7-8 and TRBJ2-7, with 9 bases fitting TRBD1. There are 15 residues in the CDR3. V gave up 5 bases and J gave up 4 bases; unmatched junction bases: 9. Per germline, CDR1 SGHVS and CDR2 FQNEAQ. The CDR3 here is CASSKRQGDHYEQYF. CDR3 DNA: TGTGCCAGCAGCAAGAGACAGGGGGATCATTACGAGCAGTACTTC.

The chain carries TRBV5-5 and TRBJ2-5, with TRBD1 identical over 7 bases. Trimming cost V 4 bases and J 7 bases; bases outside gene matches: 13. The CDR3 has 15 amino acids. Germline values: CDR1 SGHKS, CDR2 YYEKEE (reference sequence). CDR3 residues: CASSPGTAPSWTQYF. In nucleotides, the CDR3 is TGTGCCAGCAGCCCCGGGACAGCGCCATCGTGGACCCAGTACTTC.

This chain links TRBV6-6 with TRBJ1-5; 9 nucleotides line up with TRBD1. There are 14 residues in the CDR3. CDR1 and CDR2 from the germline V gene are MNHNY and SVGAGI (reference sequence). V lost 6 bases and J lost 5; bases outside the gene matches: 5. CDR3 protein: CASSWTGAHQPQHF. Here the CDR3 DNA reads TGTGCCAGCAGCTGGACAGGGGCCCATCAGCCCCAGCATTTT.

The gene calls are TRBV7-2 and TRBJ2-1, with a weak D call TRBD1 (6 bases). Per germline, CDR1 SGHTA and CDR2 FQGNSA. This CDR3 has 14 residues. The V gene lost 10 bases and the J gene lost 4 bases, with 17 bases spanning the gap. In nucleotides, the CDR3 is TGTGCCATTACACTCCGGACAGTTTACAATGAGCAGTTCTTC. Protein product: CAITLRTVYNEQFF.

This sequence joins TRBV5-5 and TRBJ1-2; no definite D call. Trimming stripped 2 bases from V and 6 bases from J, with 11 bases between. The germline gives CDR1 SGHKS, CDR2 YYEKEE (reference sequence). The CDR3 extends over 13 amino acids. The CDR3 reads CASSFWEKDGYTF. In DNA, the CDR3 is TGTGCCAGCAGCTTTTGGGAGAAGGATGGCTACACCTTC. The complete variable domain, with remaining parts taken from reference TRBV5-5 and TRBJ1-2, reads DAGVTQSPTHLIKTRGQQVTLRCSPISGHKSVSWYQQVLGQGPQFIFQYYEKEERGRGNFPDRFSARQFPNYSSELNVNALLLGDSALYLCASSFWEKDGYTFGSGTRLTVV.

V gene TRBV4-3 combines with J gene TRBJ1-2, with D possibly TRBD1 on 5 matching bases. In germline, CDR1 is LGHNA, CDR2 YSLEER. V was clipped by 3 bases and J by 8 bases, with 13 bases between them. This CDR3 is 13 amino acids long. The CDR3 protein is CASSHGDGSGYTF. In nucleotides, the CDR3 is TGCGCCAGCAGCCATGGGGACGGGAGCGGCTACACCTTC.

V is TRBV5-1 and J is TRBJ1-1; 7 positions match TRBD1. Trimming removed 4 bases from V and 3 bases from J; junction bases left unmatched: 3. The CDR3 sequence is 13 residues long. CDR1 and CDR2 from the germline V gene are SGHRS and YFSETQ. DNA for the CDR3: TGCGCCAGCAGCGACAGGGCCGACACTGAAGCTTTCTTT. This gives the protein CASSDRADTEAFF.

V gene TRBV5-1 combines with J gene TRBJ1-5, with 8 bases aligning to TRBD1. This CDR3 has 15 residues. CDR1 and CDR2 from the germline V gene are SGHRS and YFSETQ. Trimming at V came to 4 bases and at J to 6 bases, leaving 9 bases not matched to a gene. The CDR3 region has the DNA TGCGCCAGCAGCCCCGGACAGGGTGACACTCAGCCCCAGCATTTT. The encoded protein is CASSPGQGDTQPQHF.

This clone was detected once. The J gene is TRBJ1-5, the V gene TRBV9; D is unclear. V lost 4 bases, J lost 0 bases, and 8 bases lay in between. The CDR3 extends over 14 amino acids. Per germline, CDR1 SGDLS and CDR2 YYNGEE. CDR3 in DNA: TGTGCCAGCAGCCCTGGCTCTAGCAATCAGCCCCAGCATTTT. Encoded protein: CASSPGSSNQPQHF. Variable domain in full (rest from reference TRBV9 and TRBJ1-5): DSGVTQTPKHLITATGQRVTLRCSPRSGDLSVYWYQQSLDQGLQFLIQYYNGEERAKGNILERFSAQQFPDLHSELNLSSLELGDSALYFCASSPGSSNQPQHFGDGTRLSIL.

This chain links TRBV2 with TRBJ1-2, with 11 bases identical to TRBD1. The CDR3 spans 14 residues. V shed 5 bases, J shed 2 bases, and the junction held 1 base outside the gene matches. CDR1 and CDR2 (germline): SNHLY, FYNNEI. CDR3 loop: CASSRDRGNYGYTF. The CDR3 nucleotides read TGTGCCAGCAGTCGGGACAGGGGGAACTATGGCTACACCTTC.

The genes are TRBV12-5 and TRBJ1-2; D call uncertain. Germline values: CDR1 LGHNT, CDR2 FRNRAP. Trimming pared 1 base from V and 2 bases from J, leaving 20 bases between. This CDR3 comprises 18 residues. The CDR3 DNA reads as TGTGCTAGTGGTTTGGCCCTAACCTCGTACCTTCCCAACTATGGCTACACCTTC. As protein: CASGLALTSYLPNYGYTF.

The V gene is TRBV18, the J gene TRBJ1-1; 7 bases are a match to TRBD1. Germline V gene data show CDR1 as KGHSH and CDR2 as LQKENI. With V trimmed by 4 bases and J by 7 bases, 12 bases remained unmatched. The CDR3 is 15 amino acids. CDR3 bases: TGTGCCAGCTCACGGGGACAGTCCGGGAATGGTGAAGCTTTCTTT. Protein product: CASSRGQSGNGEAFF.

This clone has only one observation. The CDR3 sequence is CASSTEAGMYEQYF. DNA of the CDR3: TGTGCCAGCAGTACAGAGGCAGGGATGTACGAGCAGTACTTC. The chain uses TRBV2 and TRBJ2-7; weak D call: TRBD1 (5 bases). Germline-derived CDR1 and CDR2 are SNHLY and FYNNEI. Trimming removed 5 bases from V and 4 bases from J, with 15 bases in between. There are 14 residues in the CDR3.

V gene TRBV5-5 combines with J gene TRBJ2-1; tentative D call: TRBD2 (6 bases). The V gene's germline CDR1 is SGHKS and CDR2 YYEKEE (reference sequence). This CDR3 contains 17 residues. The V end lost 1 base, the J end lost 0 bases, and 14 bases lay between the germline ends. This CDR3 reads CASSLTSWLSSYNEQFF. The CDR3 DNA reads TGTGCCAGCAGCTTGACTAGCTGGTTGAGCTCCTACAATGAGCAGTTCTTC.

The chain carries TRBV2 and TRBJ2-1; 7 nucleotides align to TRBD2. In germline, CDR1 is SNHLY, CDR2 FYNNEI. Losses at the gene ends were 0 bases for V and 7 bases for J; bases not matched to a gene: 12. The CDR3 has 17 amino acids. The CDR3 here is CASSEALRSGIGNEQFF. The CDR3 coding sequence is TGTGCCAGCAGTGAAGCGCTGAGGAGCGGGATTGGTAATGAGCAGTTCTTC.

This chain uses TRBV14 with TRBJ1-2; TRBD1 matches 7 bases. With 4 bases clipped from V and 3 bases from J, the junction kept 11 bases outside the gene matches. The CDR3 is 16 residues long. Germline V gene sequence: CDR1 SGHDN, CDR2 FVKESK. The chain's CDR3 is CASSPHRQGVDYGYTF. In nucleotides, the CDR3 is TGTGCCAGCAGCCCCCACCGACAGGGTGTCGACTATGGCTACACCTTC.